These 5 T cell receptor beta chains were sequenced from one sample in a study of T cells in narcolepsy. Only in-frame clones appear in the TCRdb table, and some are missing; sequencing was by immunoSEQ multiplex PCR. The sample holds approximately 31,000 clones; around four fifths are singletons and the top ten take 1.2%. The specimen sequenced was CD45RA- memory CD4+ T cells from PBMCs. Source of these receptors: a human donor with narcolepsy.

The chain couples TRBV6-1 to TRBJ2-1; tentative D call: TRBD1 (5 bases). The V end was cut by 9 bases, the J end by 4 bases, with 16 bases between. CDR3 size: 14 residues. Germline V gene lookup returns CDR1 MNHNS and CDR2 SASEGT. The CDR3 DNA reads as TGTGCCAGTAAACAGGTTTCTGGATACAATGAGCAGTTCTTC. This sequence encodes CASKQVSGYNEQFF.

This clone was counted a single time. This chain links TRBV9 with TRBJ2-6; D possibly corresponds to TRBD1 (5 bases). V lost 0 bases, J lost 0 bases, and 10 bases lay in between. The CDR3 extends over 17 amino acids. CDR1 and CDR2 from the germline V gene are SGDLS and YYNGEE. DNA of the CDR3: TGTGCCAGCAGCGTAGCCACAGGCCTCTCTGGGGCCAACGTCCTGACTTTC. This translates into CASSVATGLSGANVLTF.

CDR3 nucleotides: TGTGCCTGGAGGGATTCCGGGACAGGGGGCAGTATTGGTGGCTACACCTTC. It codes for CAWRDSGTGGSIGGYTF. The chain combines TRBV30 with TRBJ1-2; TRBD1 matches 12 bases. There are 17 residues in the CDR3. Germline CDR1 and CDR2: GTSNPN and SVGIG (reference sequence). The V and J ends lost 3 bases and 7 bases, in that order; junction bases with no gene match: 15.

The chain is built from TRBV14 and TRBJ2-1, with D maybe TRBD1 (5 bases). There are 13 residues in the CDR3. Germline values: CDR1 SGHDN, CDR2 FVKESK. Trimming pared 6 bases from V and 5 bases from J, leaving 11 bases between. CDR3 residues: CASRKTVNNEQFF. In DNA form, the CDR3 reads TGTGCCAGCAGAAAGACAGTAAACAATGAGCAGTTCTTC.

The chain carries TRBV5-1 and TRBJ1-1; no clear D gene. The V gene lost 4 bases and the J gene lost 1 base, with 17 bases spanning the gap. CDR3 length: 16 residues. The germline CDR1 and CDR2 sequences are SGHRS and YFSETQ. The CDR3 loop reads CASSKNRIGQNTEAFF. CDR3 in DNA: TGCGCCAGCAGCAAGAATCGTATCGGGCAGAACACTGAAGCTTTCTTT.